The clone carrying this T cell receptor beta chain was detected once. The antigen remains unidentified. A multiplex PCR was run with 60 Vbeta primers and 13 Jbeta primers. TCRdb's copy holds only in-frame clones and misses some; the assay was immunoSEQ multiplex PCR. This sample has under 200,000 clones, with 65% to 90% found just once. This entry comes from a study of cytomegalovirus exposure and HLA in healthy donors. The V gene's germline CDR1 is SGHRS and CDR2 YFSETQ. The V and J ends lost 0 bases and 8 bases respectively, with 14 bases between them. The CDR3 spans 14 residues. Regarding the study as a whole: The dataset shows that most TCR sequences were rare, while some public TCRs occurred in many donors.

The V call is TRBV5-1, the J call TRBJ1-1; D might be TRBD1 (6 bases). This clonotype was sampled from a human donor in good health. The sample comprised PBMCs. The CDR3 sequence: CASSLEGGSREAFF. The CDR3 DNA reads as TGCGCCAGCAGCTTGGAGGGGGGGTCGAGGGAAGCTTTCTTT.